These 15 T cell receptor beta chains share one sample of origin, sequenced in a study of identical twins. TCRdb fed the 5' RACE reads into MiXCR, producing one record per CDR3 protein. This sample has about 470,000 distinct CDR3 sequences, with around 24% found just once. These data were also reused for a study on T cells expressing NK-cell markers.

The sequenced sample was CD4+ T cells sorted from blood. Receptors were obtained from a woman under 30 in good health.

This chain joins TRBV5-1 and TRBJ1-1; D may be TRBD1 (5 bases). Trimming removed 5 bases from V and 0 bases from J, with 11 bases in between. Per the germline V gene, CDR1 is SGHRS and CDR2 is YFSETQ. There are 14 residues in the CDR3. The CDR3 DNA follows: TGCGCCAGCAGGTACAGGTCTTTGAACACTGAAGCTTTCTTT. It specifies CASRYRSLNTEAFF.

V gene TRBV5-6 combines with J gene TRBJ2-4; tentatively, D is TRBD1 or TRBD2 (5 bases each). The CDR3 loop spans 19 amino acids. CDR1 is SGHDT, CDR2 YYEEEE, per germline. V lost 4 bases and J lost 0, with 23 bases in between. The CDR3 protein is CASSLLTGTGYLAKNIQYF. The CDR3 nucleotides read TGTGCCAGCAGCCTGCTCACCGGGACGGGATATCTAGCCAAAAACATTCAGTACTTC. Filled out from reference TRBV5-6 and TRBJ2-4, the complete variable domain reads DAGVTQSPTHLIKTRGQQVTLRCSPKSGHDTVSWYQQALGQGPQFIFQYYEEEERQRGNFPDRFSGHQFPNYSSELNVNALLLGDSALYLCASSLLTGTGYLAKNIQYFGAGTRLSVL.

This clonotype was detected only a few times. The rearrangement uses TRBV5-1 and TRBJ1-1; possible D gene TRBD1, 5 bases. This CDR3 spans 14 amino acids. The V gene lost 4 bases and the J gene lost 1 base, with 11 bases spanning the gap. Germline values: CDR1 SGHRS, CDR2 YFSETQ. CDR3 DNA sequence: TGCGCCAGCAGCGAGGACACCAAGAACACTGAAGCTTTCTTT. This sequence encodes CASSEDTKNTEAFF.

This clonotype was seen at least ten times. The chain combines TRBV14 with TRBJ2-5; D is uncertain. This CDR3 contains 15 residues. V was shortened by 2 bases and J by 5 bases, with 15 bases between the two germline ends. Germline V gene lookup returns CDR1 SGHDN and CDR2 FVKESK. For the CDR3, the DNA is TGTGCCAGCAGCCAAAGGAGAGGCCAGGCGGAGACCCAGTACTTC. It codes for CASSQRRGQAETQYF.

V gene TRBV9 combines with J gene TRBJ1-2, with a possible D match to TRBD1 (5 bases). V lost 0 bases and J lost 3, with 12 bases in between. CDR1 SGDLS and CDR2 YYNGEE come from the germline V gene. The CDR3 has 15 residues. CDR3 DNA sequence: TGTGCCAGCAGCGTAGGGGGCGGCCGGGACTATGGCTACACCTTC. Protein product: CASSVGGGRDYGYTF.

This clonotype has more than one count but fewer than ten. The rearrangement uses TRBV9 and TRBJ2-7; maybe TRBD1 (5 bases). Germline V CDR1 and CDR2: SGDLS, YYNGEE. This CDR3 has 13 residues. The V end lost 0 bases, the J end lost 6 bases, and 10 bases lay between the germline ends. CDR3 nucleotides: TGTGCCAGCAGCGTAGGGCAGGGAACCGAGCAGTACTTC. It is translated as CASSVGQGTEQYF.

The chain joins TRBV20-1 to TRBJ2-1; 10 nucleotides agree with TRBD2. Unmatched junction bases numbered 10, after V lost 5 bases and J lost 6 bases. The CDR3 loop spans 15 amino acids. Germline CDR1 is DFQATT and CDR2 is SNEGSKA (reference sequence). CDR3 DNA sequence: TGCAGTGCTGAATCGGCGGGACTAGCGACCAATGAGCAGTTCTTC. This gives the protein CSAESAGLATNEQFF.

This rearrangement joins TRBV12-3 or TRBV12-4 to TRBJ1-2; D ambiguous. CDR3 length: 14 amino acids. V shed 3 bases and J shed 4 bases, with 12 bases lying between them. The CDR3 region is CASSLRGPFYGYTF. Here the CDR3 DNA reads TGTGCCAGCAGTTTGAGAGGGCCGTTCTATGGCTACACCTTC.

A few counts support this clonotype. This chain links TRBV20-1 with TRBJ2-6, with D uncertain. Germline CDR1 DFQATT, CDR2 SNEGSKA (reference sequence). The V gene lost 3 bases and the J gene lost 0 bases, with 3 bases spanning the gap. This CDR3 spans 13 amino acids. This CDR3 reads CSARSSGANVLTF. DNA for the CDR3: TGCAGTGCTAGGAGCTCTGGGGCCAACGTCCTGACTTTC.

This chain joins TRBV7-9 and TRBJ1-5; D is undetermined. Trimming took 2 bases from V and 6 from J, leaving 8 bases between them. CDR3 size: 13 residues. Germline CDR1 SEHNR, CDR2 FQNEAQ (reference sequence). The CDR3 spells CASSLREGQPQHF. CDR3 nucleotides: TGTGCCAGCAGCTTAAGGGAGGGTCAGCCCCAGCATTTT.

V is TRBV7-9 and J is TRBJ1-1, with unresolved D. V was pared by 4 bases and J by 6 bases, with 12 bases between. Germline V CDR1 and CDR2: SEHNR, FQNEAQ (reference sequence). This CDR3 is 13 amino acids long. CDR3 sequence: CASSSPGSPEAFF. The CDR3 bases are TGTGCCAGCAGCTCCCCCGGTAGCCCTGAAGCTTTCTTT.

This chain uses TRBV4-1 with TRBJ2-3; no clear D. Per the germline V gene, CDR1 is MGHRA and CDR2 is YSYEKL. V lost 2 bases and J 7 bases, leaving 10 bases between the germline ends. This CDR3 comprises 13 residues. CDR3 sequence: CASSQQDGYTQYF. CDR3 nucleotides: TGCGCCAGCAGCCAACAGGACGGGTATACGCAGTATTTT.

This clonotype occurred many times. J is TRBJ2-7 and V is TRBV18; 9 bases map to TRBD1. The CDR3 is made up of 14 amino acids. Trimming cost V 8 bases and J 1 base; bases outside gene matches: 6. Germline V gene lookup returns CDR1 KGHSH and CDR2 LQKENI. The CDR3 region is CASSPGTGSYEQYF. The CDR3 bases are TGTGCCAGCAGTCCCGGGACAGGGTCCTACGAGCAGTACTTC.

The J gene is TRBJ2-5, the V gene TRBV3-1; 13 nucleotides match TRBD2. This CDR3 is built from 17 residues. The germline CDR1 and CDR2 sequences are LGHDT and YNNKEL (reference sequence). J gave up 5 bases and V 2 bases, and 8 bases lay outside the gene matches. Written as DNA, the CDR3 is TGTGCCAGCAGCCAATTCGGACTAGCGGGAGATCCGGAGACCCAGTACTTC. Translated: CASSQFGLAGDPETQYF.

This rearrangement joins TRBV5-1 to TRBJ2-1; D gene uncertain. This CDR3 has 14 residues. The V gene's germline CDR1 is SGHRS and CDR2 YFSETQ. Trimming took 7 bases from V and 1 from J, leaving 12 bases between them. CDR3 nucleotide sequence: TGCGCCAGCGCCGTAGGGCAGTCCTACAATGAGCAGTTCTTC. Translated: CASAVGQSYNEQFF.